The rows below give T cell receptor beta chains drawn from one sample of a study of OX40 agonist ivuxolimab in advanced cancers. Clones were sequenced by immunoSEQ multiplex PCR, and TCRdb holds only the in-frame ones, with some missing. The table lists around 67,000 clones, 70% to 90% of them singletons. The input for sequencing was CD4+ or CD8+ T cells sorted from blood, taken in a trial of the OX40 agonist ivuxolimab. The receptors here all came from an adult with an advanced solid tumor such as melanoma, head and neck, liver or kidney cancer. CDR3s include the opening cysteine and the closing phenylalanine or tryptophan. A D gene is named only where the DNA matches it firmly. Size tells how often a clone was seen (once, few, many) or the class of an expanded clone, and some rows leave it out.

clone size: -
J gene: TRBJ1-3
V gene: TRBV6-1
D gene: -
CDR3 DNA: TGTGCCAGCAATCGCGGGACGGATAAAACCATATATTTT
CDR3 protein: CASNRGTDKTIYF

clone size: -
J gene: TRBJ2-1
V gene: TRBV10-2
D gene: -
CDR3 DNA: TGCGCCAGCAGTCAGGGATTCATCTACAATGAGCAGTTCTTC
CDR3 protein: CASSQGFIYNEQFF

clone size: -
J gene: TRBJ1-3
V gene: TRBV10-1
D gene: -
CDR3 DNA: TGCGCCAGCAGTGAGTCGTCCAGGGCTGGAAACACCATATATTTT
CDR3 protein: CASSESSRAGNTIYF

clone size: -
J gene: TRBJ2-2
V gene: TRBV21-1
D gene: -
CDR3 DNA: TGTGCCAGCAGCAATAAGACCCGAGGGATAACCGGGGAGCTGTTTTTT
CDR3 protein: CASSNKTRGITGELFF

clone size: -
J gene: TRBJ1-2
V gene: TRBV6-4
D gene: -
CDR3 DNA: TGTGCCAGCAGACTGGACAGTAACTATGGCTACACCTTC
CDR3 protein: CASRLDSNYGYTF

clone size: -
J gene: TRBJ1-1
V gene: TRBV5-8
D gene: -
CDR3 DNA: TGTGCCAGCAGCCCCGAAGACAGAACTAACACTGAAGCTTTCTTT
CDR3 protein: CASSPEDRTNTEAFF

clone size: -
J gene: TRBJ2-2
V gene: TRBV9
D gene: -
CDR3 DNA: TGTGCCAGCAGCGTAGATGGCAGTTCCACCGGGGAGCTGTTTTTT
CDR3 protein: CASSVDGSSTGELFF

clone size: -
J gene: TRBJ1-1
V gene: TRBV9
D gene: -
CDR3 DNA: TGTGCCAGCAGCGCCCTGAACGGTTTGAACACTGAAGCTTTCTTT
CDR3 protein: CASSALNGLNTEAFF

clone size: -
J gene: TRBJ2-7
V gene: TRBV7-2
D gene: TRBD1
CDR3 DNA: TGTGCCAGCAGCTACAACGCCGGGACAGGGGCCTACGAGCAGTACTTC
CDR3 protein: CASSYNAGTGAYEQYF

clone size: -
J gene: TRBJ1-5
V gene: TRBV6-1
D gene: -
CDR3 DNA: TGTGCCAGCAGTGCAACAGGCCAAGGGTTTCAGCCCCAGCATTTT
CDR3 protein: CASSATGQGFQPQHF

clone size: -
J gene: TRBJ2-1
V gene: TRBV6-1
D gene: -
CDR3 DNA: TGTGCCAGCAGTGTTAGGGCGGATAGCTCCTACAATGAGCAGTTCTTC
CDR3 protein: CASSVRADSSYNEQFF

clone size: -
J gene: TRBJ1-6
V gene: TRBV6-6
D gene: TRBD1
CDR3 DNA: TGTGCCAGCAGTTCCCCAGGGACAGGGACCAATTCACCCCTCCACTTT
CDR3 protein: CASSSPGTGTNSPLHF

clone size: -
J gene: TRBJ1-2
V gene: TRBV15
D gene: -
CDR3 DNA: TGTGCCACCAGCAGAGCTGACCAGTATGGCTACACCTTC
CDR3 protein: CATSRADQYGYTF

clone size: few
J gene: TRBJ2-7
V gene: TRBV18
D gene: -
CDR3 DNA: TGTGCCAGCTCAAACGTGCGGACGGTTGTCTACGAGCAGTACTTC
CDR3 protein: CASSNVRTVVYEQYF

clone size: -
J gene: TRBJ1-5
V gene: TRBV28
D gene: -
CDR3 DNA: TGTGCCACCAGAAATGGGGGTGGGTCACAGCCCCAGCATTTT
CDR3 protein: CATRNGGGSQPQHF

clone size: once
J gene: TRBJ2-5
V gene: TRBV7-9
D gene: TRBD1
CDR3 DNA: TGTGCCAGCAGCCCTTGGACAGGTAGCCGCCGCCCCAAGGAGACCCAGTACTTC
CDR3 protein: CASSPWTGSRRPKETQYF

clone size: -
J gene: TRBJ2-1
V gene: TRBV7-9
D gene: -
CDR3 DNA: TGTGCCAGCAGCCTTATCTACAATGAGCAGTTCTTC
CDR3 protein: CASSLIYNEQFF

clone size: -
J gene: TRBJ2-2
V gene: TRBV11-2
D gene: -
CDR3 DNA: TGTGCCAGCAGCTTATCGGGGCGAGGTACCGGGGAGCTGTTTTTT
CDR3 protein: CASSLSGRGTGELFF

clone size: few
J gene: TRBJ2-7
V gene: TRBV6-5
D gene: TRBD1
CDR3 DNA: TGTGCCAGCAGAAGAGGACAGGGGACCTACGAGCAGTACTTC
CDR3 protein: CASRRGQGTYEQYF

clone size: -
J gene: TRBJ2-7
V gene: TRBV7-2
D gene: TRBD1
CDR3 DNA: TGTGCCAGCAGCTTATTCAGGGGGCCTTACGAGCAGTACTTC
CDR3 protein: CASSLFRGPYEQYF

clone size: once
J gene: TRBJ2-5
V gene: TRBV19
D gene: TRBD2
CDR3 DNA: TGTGCCAGTAGTGCCCGACTAGCGGGGGGGCGGGAGACCCAGTACTTC
CDR3 protein: CASSARLAGGRETQYF

clone size: few
J gene: TRBJ1-4
V gene: TRBV7-9
D gene: -
CDR3 DNA: TGTGCCAGCAGCACGGGCGTTCGGGCGTCAATTAATGAAAAACTGTTTTTT
CDR3 protein: CASSTGVRASINEKLFF

clone size: -
J gene: TRBJ1-2
V gene: TRBV25-1
D gene: TRBD1
CDR3 DNA: TGTGCCAGCAGTGATTGGGACCGACGGGACAGGGGAGGCTACACCTTC
CDR3 protein: CASSDWDRRDRGGYTF

clone size: -
J gene: TRBJ1-5
V gene: TRBV18
D gene: -
CDR3 DNA: TGTGCCAGCTCATCAGGCGTCAATCAGCCCCAGCATTTT
CDR3 protein: CASSSGVNQPQHF

clone size: -
J gene: TRBJ1-2
V gene: TRBV7-2
D gene: TRBD1
CDR3 DNA: TGTGCCAGCAGCTTGGCCGGGACAGGGCAGGCTGGCTACACCTTC
CDR3 protein: CASSLAGTGQAGYTF

clone size: -
J gene: TRBJ2-3
V gene: TRBV27
D gene: -
CDR3 DNA: TGTGCCAGCAGTTTAGGGAGAGGCGATACGCAGTATTTT
CDR3 protein: CASSLGRGDTQYF

clone size: -
J gene: TRBJ2-7
V gene: TRBV7-9
D gene: -
CDR3 DNA: TGTGCCAGCAGCTTAGCAACCTACGAGCAGTACTTC
CDR3 protein: CASSLATYEQYF

clone size: -
J gene: TRBJ1-5
V gene: TRBV30
D gene: -
CDR3 DNA: TGTGCCTGGAGTGTTAGGAATAATCAGCCCCAGCATTTT
CDR3 protein: CAWSVRNNQPQHF